The 4 T cell receptor beta chains reported below all come from one sample, sequenced in a study of beta chain features in type 1 diabetes. The isolated RNA, all of it, was reverse transcribed, so expressed TCRB transcripts were what got sequenced. Some clones are missing from TCRdb's copy, which holds only in-frame ones; the method was immunoSEQ multiplex PCR. This sample carries 250,000 to 400,000 clones, around 13% of them seen once, and the ten largest clones take 6.7%. Source material: central memory CD4+ T cells from blood. The receptors come from a young man in good health.

The J gene is TRBJ2-3, the V gene TRBV7-2, with D possibly being TRBD2 (5 bases). The length of the CDR3 is 15 residues. The germline gives CDR1 SGHTA, CDR2 FQGNSA. V dropped 5 bases and J dropped 4 bases, with 16 bases sitting between them. The CDR3 coding sequence is TGTGCCAGCAGCGAACTAGACTCGGTCGCAGATACGCAGTATTTT. It translates to CASSELDSVADTQYF.

Here the CDR3 reads CASSAAAVVETQYF. The CDR3 DNA reads TGTGCCAGCAGCGCCGCGGCAGTCGTTGAGACCCAGTACTTC. The rearrangement uses TRBV10-3 and TRBJ2-5, with D unclear. The germline V gene encodes CDR1 ENHRY and CDR2 SYGVKD. The V and J ends lost 10 bases and 5 bases respectively, with 20 bases between them. CDR3 length: 14 amino acids.

Only a few counts were recorded for this clone. A much more abundant neighbour one base away suggests this may be a read error. This CDR3 is also generated by other DNA sequences in the sample. The chain recombines TRBV11-2 with TRBJ2-4, with TRBD2 identical over 7 bases. The CDR3 consists of 16 residues. Per the germline V gene, CDR1 is SGHAT and CDR2 is FQNNGV. V trimming: 0 bases; J trimming: 0 bases; junction bases outside the gene matches: 2. For the CDR3, the DNA is TGTGCCAGCAGCTTAGAGGGGGGGTTAGCCAAAAACATTCAGTACTTC. Protein sequence: CASSLEGGLAKNIQYF.

The chain is built from TRBV7-3 and TRBJ2-2; D not certain. Between the trimmed V and J ends, which lost 0 bases and 4 bases, there was a span of 6 bases. This CDR3 comprises 14 residues. Germline V CDR1 and CDR2: SGHTA, FQGTGA. The CDR3, as DNA: TGTGCCAGCAGCTTAACGGGATTCACCGGGGAGCTGTTTTTT. It codes for CASSLTGFTGELFF. Filled out from reference TRBV7-3 and TRBJ2-2, the complete variable domain reads GAGVSQTPSNKVTEKGKYVELRCDPISGHTALYWYRQSLGQGPEFLIYFQGTGAADDSGLPNDRFFAVRPEGSVSTLKIQRTERGDSAVYLCASSLTGFTGELFFGEGSRLTVL.